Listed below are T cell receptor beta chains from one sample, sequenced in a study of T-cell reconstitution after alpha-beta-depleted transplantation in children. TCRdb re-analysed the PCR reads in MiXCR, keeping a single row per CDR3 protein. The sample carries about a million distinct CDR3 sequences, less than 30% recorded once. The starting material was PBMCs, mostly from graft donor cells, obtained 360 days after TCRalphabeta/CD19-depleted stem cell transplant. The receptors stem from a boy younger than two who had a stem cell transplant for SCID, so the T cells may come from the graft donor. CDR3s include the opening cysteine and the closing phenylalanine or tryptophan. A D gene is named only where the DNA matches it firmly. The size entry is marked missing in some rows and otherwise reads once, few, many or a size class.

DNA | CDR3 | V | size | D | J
TGTGCCAGCAGCGTAGGAGCTAGCGGGGATATCGATACGCAGTATTTT | CASSVGASGDIDTQYF | TRBV9 | few | TRBD2 | TRBJ2-3
TGTGCCAGCAGTCAAGAATACGGAAACACCATATATTTT | CASSQEYGNTIYF | TRBV12-3/TRBV12-4 | few | - | TRBJ1-3
TGTGCCAGCAGCCCCCCGCGAGGGAGGACTGGAAACACCATATATTTT | CASSPPRGRTGNTIYF | TRBV12-3/TRBV12-4 | - | - | TRBJ1-3
TGTGCCAGCAGCCTACGACAGGGGGCCAACGAGCAGTACTTC | CASSLRQGANEQYF | TRBV11-1 | - | TRBD1 | TRBJ2-7
TGTGCCACCAGTGATTTGCGGACTAGCGGAGACAATGAGCAGTTCTTC | CATSDLRTSGDNEQFF | TRBV24-1 | few | TRBD2 | TRBJ2-1
TGTGCCAGCAGCCAAAAACAGGTCCCGTACTCTGGAAACACCATATATTTT | CASSQKQVPYSGNTIYF | TRBV14 | - | - | TRBJ1-3
TGTGCCAGCAGTTACTCAGGGGGCTCCTACGAGCAGTACTTC | CASSYSGGSYEQYF | TRBV6-5 | few | - | TRBJ2-7
TGCGCCAGCAGCTTGGTTCCAGAGCCCACCTACGAGCAGTACTTC | CASSLVPEPTYEQYF | TRBV5-1 | few | - | TRBJ2-7
TGTGCCAGCAGACAAGGGAAGAATGAAAAACTGTTTTTT | CASRQGKNEKLFF | TRBV6-1 | - | - | TRBJ1-4
TGCAGAGCTAGTTTGCCTAGCGGGGATATGGCGCAGTATTTT | CRASLPSGDMAQYF | TRBV20-1 | - | TRBD2 | TRBJ2-3
TGTGCCAGCAGCTTGGAAGGGTCCCGGGGTTGGAACACTGAAGCTTTCTTT | CASSLEGSRGWNTEAFF | TRBV5-4 | - | - | TRBJ1-1
TGCGCCAGCAGCCCCGCTTTCCCACGACATTCTGAAGCTTTCTTT | CASSPAFPRHSEAFF | TRBV4-3 | - | - | TRBJ1-1
TGTGCCAGCAAACAGGGGTTGGGCACAGATACGCAGTATTTT | CASKQGLGTDTQYF | TRBV12-3/TRBV12-4 | few | TRBD1 | TRBJ2-3
TGTGCCAGCAGCCTCGGGACTAGCGGGCCCACCGGGGAGCTGTTTTTT | CASSLGTSGPTGELFF | TRBV7-3 | - | TRBD2 | TRBJ2-2
TGTGCCAGCAGCTCGCTAGCGGGTGGACAAGAGACCCAGTACTTC | CASSSLAGGQETQYF | TRBV6-5 | many | TRBD2 | TRBJ2-5
TGTGCCACCAGCGGAGACCCCGGGACAGGGATGGACGGGGAGCTGTTTTTT | CATSGDPGTGMDGELFF | TRBV15 | - | TRBD1 | TRBJ2-2
TGTGCCAGCAGCCAGGTCCCGGGGGTCACTGAAGCTTTCTTT | CASSQVPGVTEAFF | TRBV7-2 | few | - | TRBJ1-1
TGCGCCAGCCGGGGATCGAAACAGGGGCCAAACCCCCGACCTCAAGAGACCCAGTACTTC | CASRGSKQGPNPRPQETQYF | TRBV5-1 | - | TRBD1 | TRBJ2-5
TGTGCCAGCAGTGCCACGGGGCAGTGGCAGTACTTC | CASSATGQWQYF | TRBV25-1 | few | - | TRBJ2-7
TGTGCCAGCACTCTGCGCCGGACAGGGGGCGATTTCGCTGAAGCTTTCTTT | CASTLRRTGGDFAEAFF | TRBV7-9 | few | TRBD1 | TRBJ1-1
TGCGCCAGCAGCTTGGATCAGTACACAGATACGCAGTATTTT | CASSLDQYTDTQYF | TRBV5-1 | few | - | TRBJ2-3
TGTGCCAGCAGCTACACGGACTCCCGACAAGGTGGTGAGCAGTTCTTC | CASSYTDSRQGGEQFF | TRBV3-1 | - | - | TRBJ2-1
TGTGCCAGCAGCTTAGGGGCCTTGTCTAGCGAGCAGTACTTC | CASSLGALSSEQYF | TRBV11-2 | - | - | TRBJ2-7
TGTGCCACCAGCAGAGAGGGGGCGGTCACCTACAATGAGCAGTTCTTC | CATSREGAVTYNEQFF | TRBV15 | few | - | TRBJ2-1
TGCAGTGCTAGAGATCTCCGACTAGCGGGGGGTAATGAGCAGTTCTTC | CSARDLRLAGGNEQFF | TRBV20-1 | few | TRBD2 | TRBJ2-1
TGTGCCAGCAGGACTAGGAGCTCCTACAATGAGCAGTTCTTC | CASRTRSSYNEQFF | TRBV6-1 | few | - | TRBJ2-1
TGCAGCGTTGGCCGAGGCCACTTTAAGGCAAGGGGGTTGTTCTTC | CSVGRGHFKARGLFF | TRBV29-1 | - | - | TRBJ2-1
TGCGCCACCAAACCCGGGACAGGGAACACTGAAGCTTTCTTT | CATKPGTGNTEAFF | TRBV5-1 | - | TRBD1 | TRBJ1-1
TGTGCCAGCAGCTTAAGCGCACAGGGGGCAAGCTACAATGAGCAGTTCTTC | CASSLSAQGASYNEQFF | TRBV7-3 | - | TRBD1 | TRBJ2-1
TGCGCCAGCAGCCAAGATCCTGGTCCGGAGACCCAGTACTTC | CASSQDPGPETQYF | TRBV4-1 | - | - | TRBJ2-5
TGCGCCAGCAGCCAAGGGGCGACTAGCGGGTTTCCCCTCCATGAGCAGTTCTTC | CASSQGATSGFPLHEQFF | TRBV4-3 | - | TRBD2 | TRBJ2-1
TGCGCCAGCAGGAGAGAGAAGTCAATGGCGGGGGATTACACAGATACGCAGTATTTT | CASRREKSMAGDYTDTQYF | TRBV4-3 | - | TRBD2 | TRBJ2-3
TGCGCCAGCAGCCAAGGAGGGACAGGTCGAGACACTGAAGCTTTCTTT | CASSQGGTGRDTEAFF | TRBV4-1 | few | TRBD1 | TRBJ1-1
TGTGCCATCAGTGAGTCTGTTGGTTGTACTGAAGCTTTCTTT | CAISESVGCTEAFF | TRBV10-3 | - | - | TRBJ1-1
TGCAGTGCTAGAGATTGGGGCTTCACTAGCGGAAGAGATACGCAGTATTTT | CSARDWGFTSGRDTQYF | TRBV20-1 | many | TRBD2 | TRBJ2-3
TGTGCCAGCAGCTTAGTCGAGGGGGGCCCTAACAATGAGCAGTTCTTC | CASSLVEGGPNNEQFF | TRBV7-6 | - | - | TRBJ2-1
TGTGCTAGTGAGACGGGGATGAACACTGAAGCTTTCTTT | CASETGMNTEAFF | TRBV12-5 | - | - | TRBJ1-1
TGTGCCAGCAGCTCCGGGCAATTTCAGCCCCAGCATTTT | CASSSGQFQPQHF | TRBV7-9 | - | - | TRBJ1-5
TGTGCCAGCAGCTTAGGCAGGTCCTCAGATACGCAGTATTTT | CASSLGRSSDTQYF | TRBV7-2 | - | - | TRBJ2-3
TGCGCCAGCAGCATTACGCACCGAGGACGGACTCAGCCCCAGCATTTT | CASSITHRGRTQPQHF | TRBV4-1 | - | - | TRBJ1-5
TGCGCCAGCAGCTTGGAGGTGACCGCTAACTACGAGCAGTACTTC | CASSLEVTANYEQYF | TRBV5-1 | - | - | TRBJ2-7
TGTGCCAGCAGCCAGGACAGGGAAGGGCAGTACTTC | CASSQDREGQYF | TRBV5-5 | few | TRBD1 | TRBJ2-7
TGTGCCAGCAGCTTCGGGTCACGCGTATCCGGGGAGCTGTTTTTT | CASSFGSRVSGELFF | TRBV7-3 | few | - | TRBJ2-2
TGCAGCGTTCAGATCAGACCCGGGACTAGCGGGGGCCATGAGCAGTTCTTC | CSVQIRPGTSGGHEQFF | TRBV29-1 | - | TRBD2 | TRBJ2-1
TGCGCCAGCAGCCGCCAGGAGGGAGGGACTGAAGCTTTCTTT | CASSRQEGGTEAFF | TRBV4-3 | - | - | TRBJ1-1
TGTGCCAGCAGTTTAACGACTAGTTCCGAGCAGTACTTC | CASSLTTSSEQYF | TRBV12-3/TRBV12-4 | few | - | TRBJ2-7
TGTGCCAGCAGCCGACTTCGGGGGAGCACTGAAGCTTTCTTT | CASSRLRGSTEAFF | TRBV4-2 | - | - | TRBJ1-1
TGTGCCAGCAGCTTTGGACAGGAAGCTTTCTTT | CASSFGQEAFF | TRBV5-6 | - | - | TRBJ1-1
TGTGCCAGCAGCGTCGGACGGGGTCGTTCAGATACGCAGTATTTT | CASSVGRGRSDTQYF | TRBV2 | - | - | TRBJ2-3
TGCGCCAGCAGCTGGGCAGGGATGAACACCGGGGAGCTGTTTTTT | CASSWAGMNTGELFF | TRBV5-1 | - | - | TRBJ2-2
TGTGCCAGCAGCCAAGAATCGACAGGGGGCTACACCTTC | CASSQESTGGYTF | TRBV3-1 | - | TRBD1 | TRBJ1-2
TGTGCCAGTAGTATAGCGCTTAACTCCTACAATGAGCAGTTCTTC | CASSIALNSYNEQFF | TRBV19 | - | - | TRBJ2-1
TGCAGTGCTACCGGGGACAGTCGGAACACTGAAGCTTTCTTT | CSATGDSRNTEAFF | TRBV20-1 | - | TRBD1 | TRBJ1-1
TGCAGTGCTAGAGTCCGGGGACTAGCGGGGACCGGGGAGCTGTTTTTT | CSARVRGLAGTGELFF | TRBV20-1 | - | TRBD2 | TRBJ2-2